Listed below are T cell receptor beta chains from one sample, sequenced in a study of shared clonotypes between healthy human individuals. Using immunoSEQ multiplex PCR, the repertoire was profiled, and TCRdb retains in-frame clones only, with some absent. The sample yields about 2 million clones, over 85% seen once. The sequencing sample was made of naive CD4+ T cells sorted from blood. Receptors were obtained from a man between 18 and 35 years old in good health. Each CDR3 is given with its conserved first and last residue. The D gene is left open where the match is weak. Size is omitted from some rows. Given values are once, few, many or a class for expanded clones.

>TRBV5-1|NA|NA|TRBJ2-1
TGCGCCAGCAGCTTGGAGGTTGGGCTTAATGAGCAGTTCTTC
CASSLEVGLNEQFF
>TRBV14|NA|NA|TRBJ1-2
TGTGCCAGCAGCCAAGTCTACGGCTATGGCTACACCTTC
CASSQVYGYGYTF
>TRBV6-6|NA|NA|TRBJ2-5
TGTGCCAGCAGTTATAGGGGGGGCCAAGAGACCCAGTACTTC
CASSYRGGQETQYF
>TRBV5-6|NA|NA|TRBJ2-1
TGTGCCAGCAGCTTGGATTGGCCGGAGGGCTCCTACAATGAGCAGTTCTTC
CASSLDWPEGSYNEQFF
>TRBV6-6|NA|NA|TRBJ2-5
TGTGCCAGCAGTTACTCGCTTCGAGAAGAGACCCAGTACTTC
CASSYSLREETQYF
>TRBV20-1|TRBD2|NA|TRBJ2-7
TGCAGTGCTGGGGAGGGCTACGAGCAGTACTTC
CSAGEGYEQYF
>TRBV11-2|TRBD1|NA|TRBJ2-1
TGTGCCAGCAGCTCCCGTCCCGGGACAGCTCGATCCTACAATGAGCAGTTCTTC
CASSSRPGTARSYNEQFF
>TRBV7-9|NA|NA|TRBJ1-6
TGTGCCAGCAGCCCGGGACGGACTTCTTCACCCCTCCACTTT
CASSPGRTSSPLHF
>TRBV5-1|TRBD1|NA|TRBJ1-1
TGCGCCAGCAGCAAGACAGGGGGTCTTGAAGCTTTCTTT
CASSKTGGLEAFF
>TRBV25-1|TRBD1|NA|TRBJ1-4
TGTGCCAGCAGTGAGGGTGGGGCCAGGGGGGAAAAACTGTTTTTT
CASSEGGARGEKLFF
>TRBV28|TRBD1|NA|TRBJ1-5
TGTGCCAGCAGTTACGGACAGGGGGTATATCAGCCCCAGCATTTT
CASSYGQGVYQPQHF
>TRBV14|NA|NA|TRBJ2-3
TGTGCCAGCAGTCAACATTACGGGCAGACGCAGTATTTT
CASSQHYGQTQYF
>TRBV28|NA|NA|TRBJ1-6
TGTGCCAGCAGGGCCCCTTTCTATAATTCACCCCTCCACTTT
CASRAPFYNSPLHF
>TRBV29-1|NA|NA|TRBJ2-5
TGCAGCGTTGAAGCGAGACTAAATCAAGAGACCCAGTACTTC
CSVEARLNQETQYF
>TRBV5-1|TRBD2|NA|TRBJ2-1
TGCGCCAGCAGCTTGGCCTTCCGGGAGGGGTCCTACAATGAGCAGTTCTTC
CASSLAFREGSYNEQFF
>TRBV4-3|TRBD1|NA|TRBJ1-1
TGCGCCAGCAGCTTGGCGCGGGGGACAGGGACTAACACTGAAGCTTTCTTT
CASSLARGTGTNTEAFF
>TRBV29-1|NA|NA|TRBJ2-3
TGCAGCGGTCGACAGAGTACTAGCACAGATACGCAGTATTTT
CSGRQSTSTDTQYF
>TRBV25-1|NA|NA|TRBJ2-5
TGTGCCAGCAGTGGGGGGGCCATTACCCAAGAGACCCAGTACTTC
CASSGGAITQETQYF
>TRBV10-2|TRBD1|NA|TRBJ2-2
TGCGCCAGCAGTGAAGACAGGGGGTGGACCGGGGAGCTGTTTTTT
CASSEDRGWTGELFF
>TRBV5-4|TRBD1|NA|TRBJ2-7
TGTGCCAGCAGCTTGGCCAGGGGGATCAGCGAGCAGTACTTC
CASSLARGISEQYF
>TRBV30|NA|NA|TRBJ1-6
TGTGCCTGGACCCCTCCGGGACCTTATAATTCACCCCTCCACTTT
CAWTPPGPYNSPLHF
>TRBV27|NA|NA|TRBJ1-1
TGTGCCAGCAAACGCCCTTCGGGTGAAGCTTTCTTT
CASKRPSGEAFF
>TRBV6-5|TRBD1|once|TRBJ2-7
TGTGCCAGCAGTTACTCAACAGGGGTTGACTACGAGCAGTACTTC
CASSYSTGVDYEQYF
>TRBV2|NA|NA|TRBJ2-5
TGTGCCAGCAGTGACCCATTCCTGGGGCAAGAGACCCAGTACTTC
CASSDPFLGQETQYF
>TRBV7-2|TRBD1|NA|TRBJ2-4
TGTGCCAGCAGCTTAGATACCGTGGGGACAGGGGATTACTTC
CASSLDTVGTGDYF
>TRBV6-1|NA|NA|TRBJ2-6
TGTGCCAGCCTGCGGGATATCTCTGGGGCCAACGTCCTGACTTTC
CASLRDISGANVLTF
>TRBV18|TRBD1|once|TRBJ2-1
TGTGCCAGCTCCACAGGGGCCAATGAGCAGTTCTTC
CASSTGANEQFF
>TRBV21-1|NA|NA|TRBJ2-6
TGTGCCAGCAGCAAAGGCAGATCTGGGGCCAACGTCCTGACTTTC
CASSKGRSGANVLTF
>TRBV30|NA|NA|TRBJ1-1
TGTGCCTGGGTTAGGACAGTAATGAACACTGAAGCTTTCTTT
CAWVRTVMNTEAFF
>TRBV6-1|NA|NA|TRBJ1-4
TGTGCCAGCAGTGAGGACTCCCGACGGTATGAAAAACTGTTTTTT
CASSEDSRRYEKLFF
>TRBV7-9|TRBD1|NA|TRBJ2-7
TGTGCCAGCAGGAGGGACCTCGGACAGGTCTGGCTCTACTTC
CASRRDLGQVWLYF
>TRBV19|TRBD2|NA|TRBJ2-3
TGTGCCAGCAGAAGCGGGAGGGAAAGCACAGATACGCAGTATTTT
CASRSGRESTDTQYF
>TRBV19|NA|NA|TRBJ1-6
TGTGCCAGTAGTAAACGCGGGGGCGCGGGGTCACCCCTCCACTTT
CASSKRGGAGSPLHF
>TRBV18|TRBD1|NA|TRBJ2-3
TGTGCCAGCTCGCCGACAGGGGCAGATACGCAGTATTTT
CASSPTGADTQYF
>TRBV30|NA|NA|TRBJ2-5
TGTGCCTGGAGTGTAGGCAGGACTGGCGGAGGAGAAGAGACCCAGTACTTC
CAWSVGRTGGGEETQYF
>TRBV7-6|NA|NA|TRBJ1-3
TGTGCCAGCAGCCGAACTCCAAGTTTCTCTGGAAACACCATATATTTT
CASSRTPSFSGNTIYF
>TRBV14|NA|NA|TRBJ1-6
TGTGCCAGCAACCCGCCAGATAATTCACCCCTCCACTTT
CASNPPDNSPLHF
>TRBV15|NA|NA|TRBJ2-7
TGTGCCACCAGCAGAGTACAGGGTTACGAGCAGTACTTC
CATSRVQGYEQYF
>TRBV30|TRBD2|NA|TRBJ2-7
TGTGCCTTCGAAGCGGGAGGAAGCTCCTACGAGCAGTACTTC
CAFEAGGSSYEQYF
>TRBV7-3|NA|NA|TRBJ1-6
TGTGCCAGCAGGTCCGGAGGGTTAGCTCCCCTCCACTTT
CASRSGGLAPLHF
>TRBV4-3|TRBD1|NA|TRBJ1-4
TGCGCCAGCAGCCAAATGACAGGGGCGGGGGAAAAACTGTTTTTT
CASSQMTGAGEKLFF
>TRBV11-2|NA|NA|TRBJ2-7
TGTGCCAGCAGCCCAATCATGGGGACGGTACGATCCTACGAGCAGTACTTC
CASSPIMGTVRSYEQYF
>TRBV5-4|NA|NA|TRBJ2-5
TGTGCCAGCAGCCCCGGGCTGGGGCTAGAGACCCAGTACTTC
CASSPGLGLETQYF
>TRBV7-8|NA|NA|TRBJ2-7
TGTGCCAGCAGCCGCCTCGACAGGTCCCGGGGGGACGAGCAGTACTTC
CASSRLDRSRGDEQYF
>TRBV28|TRBD2|NA|TRBJ2-2
TGTGCCAGCAGTCTCACAGCGGGGGTAGGGACCGGGGAGCTGTTTTTT
CASSLTAGVGTGELFF
>TRBV6-6|NA|NA|TRBJ1-3
TGTGCCAGCAGTTACTCAGGGTTTAACTCTGGAAACACCATATATTTT
CASSYSGFNSGNTIYF
>TRBV5-6|NA|NA|TRBJ2-1
TGTGCCAGCAGCTGGGAGAGGTATGAGCAGTTCTTC
CASSWERYEQFF
>TRBV19|NA|once|TRBJ2-7
TGTGCCAGTAGTATCAGGGAAAAGAACGAGCAGTACTTC
CASSIREKNEQYF